The 18 T cell receptor beta chains listed next were all sequenced from one sample in a study of cytomegalovirus exposure and HLA in healthy donors. The study ran its PCR with 60 Vbeta and 13 Jbeta primers. TCRdb's copy holds only in-frame clones and misses some; the assay was immunoSEQ multiplex PCR. The data contain about 130,000 clones, roughly a tenth of them seen just once; the ten biggest clones take up around 4.6%. Material: PBMCs. All receptors come from a woman younger than 30 in good health and CMV-seropositive.

This clone occurred a few times. The rearrangement links TRBV2 to TRBJ2-2; D might be TRBD1 (6 bases). With 8 bases removed from V and 4 bases from J, the gap between germline ends came to 14 bases. The CDR3 is made up of 14 amino acids. Germline CDR1 reads SNHLY; CDR2 reads FYNNEI. CDR3 in DNA: TGTGCCAGCGGCGTTTACAGGGCCACCGGGGAGCTGTTTTTT. This gives the protein CASGVYRATGELFF.

This clone was recorded a few times. V and J are TRBV28 and TRBJ1-5, with D uncertain. CDR3 length equals 16 residues. V was pared by 2 bases and J by 5 bases, with 16 bases between. Germline V gene lookup returns CDR1 MDHEN and CDR2 SYDVKM. The CDR3 protein is CASSLGGYSADQPQHF. CDR3 coding DNA: TGTGCCAGCAGTTTAGGAGGGTACAGCGCCGATCAGCCCCAGCATTTT.

CDR3 protein: CASSPGTSGVTDTQYF. As DNA, the CDR3 is TGTGCCAGCAGTCCGGGGACTAGCGGAGTCACAGATACGCAGTATTTT. V usage is TRBV28 and J usage is TRBJ2-3, with 11 bases that match TRBD2. Unmatched junction bases numbered 6, after V lost 5 bases and J lost 2 bases. The CDR3 has 16 residues. Looked up from germline, CDR1 is MDHEN and CDR2 is SYDVKM.

There are a few counts of this clone. The chain has TRBV11-3 and TRBJ1-1; D ambiguous. The CDR3 runs to 12 residues. The ends were cut back, 1 base at V and 6 bases at J, with 6 bases in the middle. Per the germline V gene, CDR1 is SGHNT and CDR2 is YENEEA. The CDR3 loop reads CASSLVEPEAFF. The DNA of the CDR3 is TGTGCCAGCAGCTTAGTAGAGCCTGAAGCTTTCTTT. Drawing the rest from reference TRBV11-3 and TRBJ1-1, the complete variable domain is EAGVVQSPRYKIIEKKQPVAFWCNPISGHNTLYWYLQNLGQGPELLIRYENEEAVDDSQLPKDRFSAERLKGVDSTLKIQPAELGDSAVYLCASSLVEPEAFFGQGTRLTVV.

This clone showed up just a few times. The chain recombines TRBV6-1 with TRBJ2-7; D possibly corresponds to TRBD2 (5 bases). Germline lookup yields CDR1 MNHNS and CDR2 SASEGT. This CDR3 spans 14 amino acids. V was pared by 6 bases and J by 2 bases, with 14 bases between. In DNA form, the CDR3 reads TGTGCCAGCAGCCCGGCAGACGGGACCTACGAGCAGTACTTC. Amino acid sequence: CASSPADGTYEQYF.

The gene calls are TRBV7-9 and TRBJ2-7; 7 bases align to TRBD1. The CDR3 runs 14 residues. V shed 5 bases and J 2 bases; nucleotides not matched to a gene: 6. CDR1 SEHNR and CDR2 FQNEAQ come from the germline V gene (reference sequence). CDR3 sequence reads: CASSPRDRTYEQYF. In nucleotides, the CDR3 is TGTGCCAGCAGCCCGAGGGACAGAACCTACGAGCAGTACTTC.

The chain couples TRBV28 to TRBJ2-7; 7 bases map to TRBD1. V dropped 6 bases and J dropped 3; count of bases not matched to a gene: 8. Germline V CDR1 and CDR2: MDHEN, SYDVKM. The CDR3 is 14 residues long. The CDR3, as DNA: TGTGCCAGCAGCTCCGGGACAGCGATCTACGAGCAGTACTTC. Protein: CASSSGTAIYEQYF.

The CDR3 here is CASSEGGRAKNIQYF. As DNA, the CDR3 is TGTGCCAGCAGTGAAGGAGGCAGAGCCAAAAACATTCAGTACTTC. V and J are TRBV6-1 and TRBJ2-4, with D hard to call. CDR3 length equals 15 residues. CDR1 is MNHNS, CDR2 SASEGT, per germline. V gave up 1 base and J gave up 0 bases, with 7 bases separating them.

This clone has more than one count but fewer than ten. The genes are TRBV5-1 and TRBJ2-2; a weak D match, TRBD1 (5 bases). There are 14 residues in the CDR3. With 0 bases removed from V and 3 bases from J, the gap between germline ends came to 6 bases. CDR1 is SGHRS and CDR2 is YFSETQ in the germline V gene. In nucleotides, the CDR3 is TGCGCCAGCAGCTTGGGACAGCACACCGGGGAGCTGTTTTTT. It yields the protein CASSLGQHTGELFF.

V and J are TRBV19 and TRBJ2-3; TRBD2 might be the D (5 bases). The CDR3 is 16 amino acids. Deletions cut 7 bases from V and 0 bases from J, with 17 bases between. Germline assignment: CDR1 LNHDA and CDR2 SQIVND (reference sequence). CDR3 bases: TGTGCCAGTAATTGGGGAGACGGCATAAGCACAGATACGCAGTATTTT. It yields the protein CASNWGDGISTDTQYF.

V usage is TRBV28 and J usage is TRBJ2-3; 10 bases line up with TRBD1. J was trimmed by 2 bases and V by 8 bases; bases with no gene match: 10. From germline, CDR1 is MDHEN and CDR2 SYDVKM. The CDR3 totals 16 residues. As DNA, the CDR3 is TGTGCCAGCCGAAACGGGCGACAGGGGGCCACAGATACGCAGTATTTT. Protein product: CASRNGRQGATDTQYF. Supplemented by reference TRBV28 and TRBJ2-3, the full variable domain reads DVKVTQSSRYLVKRTGEKVFLECVQDMDHENMFWYRQDPGLGLRLIYFSYDVKMKEKGDIPEGYSVSREKKERFSLILESASTNQTSMYLCASRNGRQGATDTQYFGPGTRLTVL.

This rearrangement joins TRBV7-3 to TRBJ1-5; 7 bases agree with TRBD1. V lost 0 bases to trimming and J lost 2 bases; unmatched junction nucleotides: 1. The CDR3 runs to 15 residues. CDR1 is SGHTA, CDR2 FQGTGA, per germline. DNA of the CDR3: TGTGCCAGCAGCTTAACAGGGGGCGGCAATCAGCCCCAGCATTTT. The encoded protein is CASSLTGGGNQPQHF.

The gene calls are TRBV21-1 and TRBJ2-5; TRBD1 reflects the table's D call only, with no check against the DNA. TRBV21-1 is reported as a pseudogene. CDR3 length: 16 residues. This chain's CDR3 is CASSKALWARRETQYF. The DNA of the CDR3 is TGTGCCAGCAGCAAAGCGCTTTGGGCGAGAAGAGAGACCCAGTACTTC.

The rearrangement links TRBV28 to TRBJ1-4; D unclear. This CDR3 region has 13 residues. Germline V gives CDR1 MDHEN, CDR2 SYDVKM. V gave up 5 bases and J gave up 4 bases, with 8 bases separating them. CDR3 coding DNA: TGTGCCAGCAGTCCCCGTATTAATGAAAAACTGTTTTTT. Protein product: CASSPRINEKLFF.

The chain employs TRBV30 and TRBJ2-7, with 8 bases matching TRBD1. Germline assignment: CDR1 GTSNPN and CDR2 SVGIG (reference sequence). The trim removed 4 bases at V and 8 bases at J, leaving 13 bases unmatched. This CDR3 region has 14 residues. The CDR3 bases are TGTGCCTGGACTCTGGACAGGGCATCCCCACAGCAGTACTTC. The encoded protein is CAWTLDRASPQQYF.

This clone has a handful of counts. The genes are TRBV28 and TRBJ1-1, with unresolved D. Between the trimmed V and J ends, which lost 7 bases and 4 bases, there was a span of 16 bases. Germline V CDR1 and CDR2: MDHEN, SYDVKM. The CDR3 loop spans 14 amino acids. The CDR3 sequence: CASIPHSGGTEAFF. In DNA form, the CDR3 reads TGTGCCAGCATCCCGCATTCCGGTGGCACTGAAGCTTTCTTT.

This clone was counted once. The genes are TRBV11-3 and TRBJ2-5, with a possible D match to TRBD1 (5 bases). The CDR3 loop spans 14 amino acids. Germline-derived CDR1 and CDR2 are SGHNT and YENEEA. Deletions cut 5 bases from V and 0 bases from J, with 10 bases between. The DNA for the CDR3 is TGTGCCAGCAGCCACGGACAATACCAAGAGACCCAGTACTTC. Amino acid sequence: CASSHGQYQETQYF.

The CDR3 region has the DNA TGTGCCAGCAATCCGGGCCTAGGGGCAGGGGAGCTGTTTTTT. Its protein is CASNPGLGAGELFF. The chain combines TRBV6-5 with TRBJ2-2; D perhaps matches TRBD1 (5 bases). The germline V gene has CDR1 MNHEY and CDR2 SVGAGI. The V end lost 7 bases, the J end lost 8 bases, and 17 bases lay between the germline ends. The CDR3 is 14 amino acids.